The present T cell receptor (beta chain) was sequenced within a study of post-analysis software for immune sequencing data. Carried by the TCR beta cDNA libraries were unique molecular identifiers. One entry per CDR3 protein results from TCRdb running MiXCR on the PCR reads. In the table there are roughly 650,000 distinct CDR3 sequences, over 45% of which are singletons. This receptor was obtained from a girl aged 2 to 9 with multiple sclerosis. Sequencing was performed on blood.

The CDR3 is CASSPSRRETQYF. The CDR3 bases are TGTGCCAGCAGTCCCTCACGTAGGGAGACCCAGTACTTC. The chain is built from TRBV12-3 or TRBV12-4 and TRBJ2-5; D remains unclear. Between the trimmed V and J ends, which lost 5 bases and 5 bases, there was a span of 12 bases. The CDR3 has 13 residues.